The sequence of this T cell receptor beta chain was determined in a study of blood T cell repertoires in COVID-19. Enrolled through a virtual design, the participants were between roughly 18 and 90 years of age and came from 24 US areas. Some clones are missing from TCRdb's copy, which holds only in-frame ones; the method was immunoSEQ multiplex PCR. The sample contains about 260,000 clones, 91% of which appear only once. Specimen: PBMCs or T cells enriched from blood (not recorded which). This receptor was obtained from a man aged 35 to 55 who had been exposed to COVID-19.

CDR3 DNA sequence: TGTGCCAGCTATCGGGGAAGGTACACCTTC. Amino acid sequence: CASYRGRYTF. This rearrangement joins TRBV28 to TRBJ1-2; D not certain. The ends were cut back, 8 bases at V and 11 bases at J, with 12 bases in the middle. Germline V lookup: CDR1 MDHEN, CDR2 SYDVKM. The CDR3 is 10 residues long.